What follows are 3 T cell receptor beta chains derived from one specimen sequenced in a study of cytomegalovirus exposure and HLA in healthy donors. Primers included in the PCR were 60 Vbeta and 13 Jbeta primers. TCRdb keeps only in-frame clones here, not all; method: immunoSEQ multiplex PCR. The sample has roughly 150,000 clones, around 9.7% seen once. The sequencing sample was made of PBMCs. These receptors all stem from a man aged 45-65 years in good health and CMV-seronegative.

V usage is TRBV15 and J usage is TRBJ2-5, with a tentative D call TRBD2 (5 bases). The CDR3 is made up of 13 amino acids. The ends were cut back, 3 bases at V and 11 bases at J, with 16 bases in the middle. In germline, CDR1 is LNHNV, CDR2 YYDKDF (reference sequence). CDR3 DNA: TGTGCCACCAGCAGGGACCGGAGGAGTTCGCAGTACTTC. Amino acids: CATSRDRRSSQYF.

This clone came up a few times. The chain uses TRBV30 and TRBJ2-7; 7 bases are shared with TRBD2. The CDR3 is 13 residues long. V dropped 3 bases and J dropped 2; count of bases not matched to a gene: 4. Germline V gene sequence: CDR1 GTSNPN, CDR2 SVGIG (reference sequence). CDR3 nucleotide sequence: TGTGCCTGGAGCAGCGGGGTAGCCTACGAGCAGTACTTC. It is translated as CAWSSGVAYEQYF.

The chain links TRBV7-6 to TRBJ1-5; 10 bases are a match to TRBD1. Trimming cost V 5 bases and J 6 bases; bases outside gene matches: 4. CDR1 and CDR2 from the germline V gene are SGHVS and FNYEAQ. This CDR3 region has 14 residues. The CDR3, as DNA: TGTGCCAGCAGCCCCCGGACAGGGGGTCAGCCCCAGCATTTT. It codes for CASSPRTGGQPQHF.